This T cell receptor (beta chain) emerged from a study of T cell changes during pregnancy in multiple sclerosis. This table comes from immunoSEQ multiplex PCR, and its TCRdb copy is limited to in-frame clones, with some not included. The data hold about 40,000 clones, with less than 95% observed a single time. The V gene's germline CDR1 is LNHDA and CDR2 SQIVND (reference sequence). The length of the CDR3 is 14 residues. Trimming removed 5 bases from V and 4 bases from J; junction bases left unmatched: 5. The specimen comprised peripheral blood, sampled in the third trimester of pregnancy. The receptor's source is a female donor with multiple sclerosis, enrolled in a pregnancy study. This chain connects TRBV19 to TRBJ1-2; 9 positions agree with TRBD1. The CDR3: CASSQTGGGYGYTF. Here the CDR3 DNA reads TGTGCCAGTAGTCAAACAGGGGGCGGCTATGGCTACACCTTC. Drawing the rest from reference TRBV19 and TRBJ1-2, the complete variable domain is DGGITQSPKYLFRKEGQNVTLSCEQNLNHDAMYWYRQDPGQGLRLIYYSQIVNDFQKGDIAEGYSVSREKKESFPLTVTSAQKNPTAFYLCASSQTGGGYGYTFGSGTRLTVV.